Below, 29 T cell receptor beta chains from the same sample are listed, as sequenced in a study of CD8+CD57+ T cells in acquired aplastic anemia. Profiles of TCR beta VDJ and CDR3 were generated from a genomic DNA template. MiXCR, applied by TCRdb to the reads, yields one record per CDR3 protein. The data hold about 270,000 distinct CDR3 sequences, with roughly 80% observed a single time. Patients picked for sequencing had shown CD8+CD57+ cell expansion detected by flow cytometry. Sequenced sample: sorted CD4+, CD8+, or CD8+CD57+ T cells (not recorded which) from PBMCs. The receptor set was obtained from a human donor with aplastic anemia.

This clonotype has only a few counts. The germline gene is not matched at one end of the junction; a read error may be the cause. The rearrangement joins TRBV9 to TRBJ2-3; perhaps TRBD2 as D (6 bases). CDR1 and CDR2 (germline): SGDLS, YYNGEE. This CDR3 has 14 amino acids. CDR3 protein: CASSPAGGAVQENF. In nucleotides, the CDR3 is TGTGCCAGCAGCCCTGCGGGCGGGGCGGTACAAGAGAATTTT.

The chain couples TRBV6-2 or TRBV6-3 to TRBJ2-7, with D perhaps TRBD1 (6 bases). The CDR3 sequence is 16 residues long. The V and J ends lost 6 bases and 6 bases respectively, with 24 bases between them. Germline V gene data show CDR1 as MNHEY and CDR2 as SVGEGT. CDR3 coding DNA: TGTGCCAGCAGAGCTGGGAACAGGGCGAACCTGGCCGAGCAGTACGTC. This sequence encodes CASRAGNRANLAEQYV.

As to this clonotype: The CDR3 carries no conserved terminal phenylalanine or tryptophan, so it likely arises from a read error. This sequence joins TRBV9 and TRBJ2-3, with a tentative D call TRBD2 (7 bases). The CDR3 consists of 14 residues. The germline CDR1 and CDR2 sequences are SGDLS and YYNGEE. The ends were cut back, 2 bases at V and 11 bases at J, with 18 bases in the middle. CDR3 DNA: TGTGCCAGCAGCGTGGGGGGGGCAGGGCCCGAGCAGTATCTT. It translates to CASSVGGAGPEQYL.

Concerning this clonotype: Sequence at one end of the junction differs from germline and may be a read error. V is TRBV7-9 and J is TRBJ2-6; TRBD2 matches 10 bases. This CDR3 spans 16 amino acids. Germline CDR1 is SEHNR and CDR2 is FQNEAQ (reference sequence). The CDR3 sequence is CASSLERSGGANVLTF. The CDR3 bases are TGTGCCAGCAGCTTAGAGAGAAGCGGGGGGGCCAACGTGCTGACTTTC.

V and J are TRBV9 and TRBJ1-2, with D perhaps matching TRBD1 (5 bases). The V end lost 3 bases, the J end lost 3 bases, and 18 bases lay between the germline ends. The CDR3 contains 16 residues. The germline V gene has CDR1 SGDLS and CDR2 YYNGEE. The CDR3 DNA sequence: TGTGCCAGCAGCGGACGGGAGAGGGGTCTGGACTATGGCTACACCTTC. Translated, it gives CASSGRERGLDYGYTF.

This clonotype occurred once. The germline gene is not matched at one end of the junction; a read error may be the cause. This chain connects TRBV10-3 to TRBJ1-4; D is ambiguous. The CDR3 totals 17 residues. Germline assignment: CDR1 ENHRY and CDR2 SYGVKD. The CDR3 nucleotides are TGTGCCATCAGTGAGTCTTCAGAACGACAAATTAATGAAAACCCATTATTT. Its translation is CAISESSERQINENPLF.

The chain joins TRBV2 to TRBJ2-1; 7 bases map to TRBD2. CDR3 length: 14 amino acids. Germline assignment: CDR1 SNHLY and CDR2 FYNNEI. V dropped 6 bases and J dropped 4; count of bases not matched to a gene: 6. CDR3 sequence reads: CASRPAGLYNEQFF. Here the CDR3 DNA reads TGTGCCAGCAGGCCAGCGGGGTTGTACAATGAGCAGTTCTTC.

The chain couples TRBV7-8 to TRBJ2-3; maybe TRBD2 (6 bases). The germline V gene encodes CDR1 SGHVS and CDR2 FQNEAQ. V was trimmed by 0 bases and J by 10 bases, leaving 17 bases between them. The length of the CDR3 is 15 residues. This CDR3 reads CASSLAGGLDTPQYF. Written as DNA, the CDR3 is TGTGCCAGCAGCTTAGCGGGAGGCCTCGATACGCCGCAGTATTTT.

As to this clonotype: The CDR3 carries no conserved terminal phenylalanine or tryptophan, so it likely arises from a read error. The DNA is omitted, as the CDR3 cannot be located on it reliably, and the CDR3 follows TCRdb's listing. The rearrangement links TRBV7-9 to TRBJ2-3. Including both end residues, the CDR3 is 13 amino acids long. Germline lookup yields CDR1 SEHNR and CDR2 FQNEAQ (reference sequence). Here the CDR3 reads CASGLRSLEETQY.

Points on this clonotype: At one of its ends the junction is not consistent with the germline gene, which may arise from a read error. V and J are TRBV7-2 and TRBJ1-2; no clear D. This CDR3 is 13 amino acids long. Per germline, CDR1 SGHTA and CDR2 FQGNSA. CDR3 residues: CASSLAGAGDSPF. DNA for the CDR3: TGCGCCAGCAGCTTAGCCGGAGCAGGCGACTCGCCCTTC.

This sequence joins TRBV11-3 and TRBJ2-7; a weak D match, TRBD1 (5 bases). Germline CDR1 is SGHNT and CDR2 is YENEEA. V was shortened by 2 bases and J by 6 bases, with 20 bases between the two germline ends. The CDR3 spans 16 residues. The CDR3 DNA reads TGTGCCAGCAGCTTACAGGGTTCGTCGAACCTGGCCGAGCAGTACGTC. This codes for CASSLQGSSNLAEQYV.

Points on this clonotype: The CDR3 ends on some other residue instead of the conserved phenylalanine or tryptophan, so this is likely a read error. No DNA is shown, since the ends of the CDR3 on it are uncertain; the CDR3 is the one TCRdb lists. V is TRBV7-8 and J is TRBJ2-1. Germline V gives CDR1 SGHVS, CDR2 FQNEAQ. Termini included, the CDR3 measures 12 amino acids. CDR3: CASTFGNTEQSE.

The rearrangement links TRBV6-5 to TRBJ2-1; 12 bases agree with TRBD2. This CDR3 comprises 15 residues. V was clipped by 6 bases and J by 6 bases; unmatched bases: 6. CDR1 is MNHEY and CDR2 is SVGAGI in the germline V gene. The CDR3: CASSSRLAGANEQFF. CDR3 sequence (DNA): TGTGCCAGCAGCTCCAGACTAGCGGGGGCCAATGAGCAGTTCTTC.

This clonotype has a handful of counts. This is likely a read error, given that the CDR3 carries no conserved phenylalanine or tryptophan at its end. The V gene is TRBV2, the J gene TRBJ2-6; perhaps TRBD2 as D (6 bases). This CDR3 spans 16 amino acids. Germline V gene data show CDR1 as SNHLY and CDR2 as FYNNEI. This CDR3 is CASSEAGSYGANVLTV. In DNA form, the CDR3 reads TGTGCCAGCAGCGAAGCGGGTAGCTACGGGGCCAACGTCCTGACTGTC.

The chain carries TRBV7-9 and TRBJ2-1, with 8 bases matching TRBD1. Germline CDR1 and CDR2: SEHNR and FQNEAQ (reference sequence). CDR3 length: 16 amino acids. V shed 3 bases and J 13 bases; nucleotides not matched to a gene: 17. The CDR3 loop is CASSFRDRNSHHHQFF. The CDR3 nucleotides are TGTGCCAGCAGCTTTCGGGACAGGAATTCACACCACCACCAGTTCTTC.

The chain has TRBV5-1 and TRBJ2-3, with 7 bases aligning to TRBD2. The CDR3 consists of 16 residues. The V gene end was trimmed by 4 bases and the J gene end by 3 bases; junction bases not matched to a gene: 11. Germline assignment: CDR1 SGHRS and CDR2 YFSETQ. The CDR3 nucleotides read TGCGCCAGCAGCATCGGGGCGGGAGATACGACAGATACGCAGTATTTT. Residues: CASSIGAGDTTDTQYF.

Concerning this clonotype itself: A much bigger clone sits one base away, suggesting this may be a read error. This rearrangement joins TRBV9 to TRBJ2-3; TRBD2 aligns across 9 bases. The CDR3 contains 14 residues. Germline V CDR1 and CDR2: SGDLS, YYNGEE. CDR3 loop: CASSVATSGIDTHF. The CDR3 DNA sequence: TGTGCCAGCAGCGTCGCGACTAGCGGAATAGATACGCATTTT.

As concerns this clonotype: Without the conserved terminal phenylalanine or tryptophan, this CDR3 likely stems from a read error. The chain has TRBV7-3 and TRBJ1-2, with 7 bases lining up with TRBD1. J lost 7 bases, V lost 5 bases, and 10 bases had no gene match. CDR3 length: 14 amino acids. Germline assignment: CDR1 SGHTA and CDR2 FQGTGA. CDR3 DNA: TGTGCCAGCAGCCCCGACAGGGCCCGGGGTGGCTACACCCTC. It yields the protein CASSPDRARGGYTL.

The CDR3 region is CASSPQGSWGETQQFF. CDR3 sequence (DNA): TGTGCCAGCAGCCCTCAGGGGAGCTGGGGAGAGACCCAGCAGTTCTTC. The chain carries TRBV7-3 and TRBJ2-1, with a possible D match to TRBD1 (6 bases). V shed 5 bases and J shed 11 bases, with 25 bases lying between them. The germline V gene encodes CDR1 SGHTA and CDR2 FQGTGA. This CDR3 region has 16 residues.

The J gene is TRBJ1-4, the V gene TRBV7-6, with unresolved D. CDR1 is SGHVS and CDR2 is FNYEAQ in the germline V gene. V lost 2 bases and J lost 14, with 24 bases in between. This CDR3 is built from 16 residues. The chain's CDR3 is CASSLISYNSPLHLFF. The CDR3 nucleotides read TGTGCCAGCAGCTTAATCTCCTATAATTCACCCCTCCACCTGTTTTTT. The whole variable domain, remainder taken from reference TRBV7-6 and TRBJ1-4, is GAGVSQSPRYKVTKRGQDVALRCDPISGHVSLYWYRQALGQGPEFLTYFNYEAQQDKSGLPNDRFSAERPEGSISTLTIQRTEQRDSAMYRCASSLISYNSPLHLFFGSGTQLSVL.

The chain's CDR3 is CACGLDLTRKTEAFF. CDR3 in DNA: TGTGCCTGCGGATTAGATCTGACAAGGAAGACTGAAGCTTTCTTT. The J gene is TRBJ1-1, the V gene TRBV9; no clear D. Per germline, CDR1 SGDLS and CDR2 YYNGEE. V was cut by 10 bases and J by 5 bases, with 24 bases left in between. This CDR3 region has 15 residues.

V gene TRBV7-8 combines with J gene TRBJ2-3, with a tentative D call TRBD2 (6 bases). The CDR3 covers 15 residues. The V and J ends lost 4 bases and 10 bases respectively, with 21 bases between them. Germline CDR1 is SGHVS and CDR2 is FQNEAQ. CDR3: CASSSGGRFDEPQYF. The CDR3 nucleotides are TGTGCCAGCAGCTCCGGGGGTCGCTTCGACGAGCCGCAGTATTTT.

V is TRBV2 and J is TRBJ2-7; D is perhaps TRBD2 (6 bases). CDR3 size: 14 residues. From germline, CDR1 is SNHLY and CDR2 FYNNEI. The CDR3 DNA reads TGTGCCAGCAGTGATGGGGGGATACATGAGCAGCAGTTCGTC. It encodes CASSDGGIHEQQFV.

Turning to this clonotype: Lacking the conserved final phenylalanine or tryptophan, this CDR3 likely reflects a read error. The genes are TRBV15 and TRBJ2-5; D gene ambiguous. Trimming removed 1 base at V and 8 bases at J, with 14 bases between. The germline gives CDR1 LNHNV, CDR2 YYDKDF (reference sequence). The CDR3 has 14 amino acids. The CDR3 sequence: CATSRGSRKYTQYV. As DNA, the CDR3 is TGTGCCACCAGCAGAGGCTCCAGAAAGTACACCCAGTACGTC.

The J gene is TRBJ2-1, the V gene TRBV10-3; 7 nucleotides agree with TRBD2. This CDR3 region has 13 residues. J lost 7 bases, V lost 2 bases, and 2 bases had no gene match. Germline V gives CDR1 ENHRY, CDR2 SYGVKD. The CDR3 nucleotides read TGTGCCATCAGTGAGAAGGGAGGGAATGAGCAGTTCTTC. Its protein product is CAISEKGGNEQFF.

This clonotype came up a few times. The V gene is TRBV7-3, the J gene TRBJ2-3, with 7 bases identical to TRBD2. Trimming cost V 5 bases and J 11 bases; bases outside gene matches: 13. CDR3 length: 14 residues. Germline values: CDR1 SGHTA, CDR2 FQGTGA. CDR3 sequence (DNA): TGTGCCAGCAGCACCCGGGCGGGGGTGGATGAGCAGTATTTT. Amino acids: CASSTRAGVDEQYF.

Comments on this clonotype: Sequence at one end of the junction differs from germline and may be a read error. The gene calls are TRBV7-7 and TRBJ1-2; D is undetermined. The CDR3 length is 16 residues. The V gene's germline CDR1 is SSHAT and CDR2 FNYEAQ (reference sequence). The CDR3 sequence: CASSLEGDADTQCYTF. CDR3 DNA sequence: TGTGCTAGCAGCTTAGAGGGAGACGCCGATACACAGTGCTACACCTTC.

Regarding this clonotype: This CDR3 fails to terminate in the conserved phenylalanine or tryptophan, so it likely reflects a read error. The DNA is omitted, as the CDR3 cannot be located on it reliably, and the CDR3 follows TCRdb's listing. V and J are TRBV15 and TRBJ2-4. The germline V gene has CDR1 LNHNV and CDR2 YYDKDF (reference sequence). The CDR3 is made up of 12 amino acids, end residues included. The chain's CDR3 is CASRGAGNQEYH.

Comment on this clonotype: A read error may account for a junction end that differs from germline. J is TRBJ1-5 and V is TRBV5-8, with no clear D. Per the germline V gene, CDR1 is SGHTS and CDR2 is YDEGEE. This CDR3 spans 11 amino acids. CDR3 coding DNA: TGCGCCAGCAGCTTTCGGAGGCCCCAGCATTTT. Its translation: CASSFRRPQHF. Full variable domain (rest looked up from reference TRBV5-8 and TRBJ1-5): EAGVTQSPTHLIKTRGQQATLRCSPISGHTSVYWYQQALGLGLQFLLWYDEGEERNRGNFPPRFSGRQFPNYSSELNVNALELEDSALYLCASSFRRPQHFGDGTRLSIL.